This T cell receptor beta chain was found in a study of identical twins. Study results and caveats: Twin pairs' shared out-of-frame alpha sequences were enriched in low generation probability.

This CDR3 has 13 amino acids. Unmatched junction bases numbered 7, after V lost 5 bases and J lost 6 bases. The germline V gene encodes CDR1 SQVTM and CDR2 ANQGSEA. This clonotype was seen only a few times. Its antigen remains unidentified. Unique molecular identifiers were present on cDNA, and template switching added a universal primer site. TCRdb used MiXCR to reprocess the 5' RACE reads, holding one entry per CDR3 protein. Here the sample spans about 530,000 distinct CDR3 sequences, 20% to 25% being singletons. A further study also used this sample, focusing on yellow fever vaccine responses in identical twins.

This TCR was recovered from a woman aged 18-35 years in good health. The chain has TRBV29-1 and TRBJ1-2; 9 bases map to TRBD1. The sequenced material came from CD4+ T cells sorted from blood. The CDR3 sequence is CSVLNTGGHGYTF. The CDR3 bases are TGCAGCGTTCTAAACACAGGGGGCCATGGCTACACCTTC.